Each of the 30 T cell receptor beta chains below was sequenced from the same sample in a study of CXCR3-negative and CXCR3-positive naive CD8 T cells. The authors made the TRB cDNA libraries by 5' RACE using UMI labels. TCRdb reprocessed the 5' RACE reads, with one entry per CDR3 protein and no DNA. Its clone listing holds fewer than 60,000 distinct CDR3 sequences. Sequences were obtained from naive CXCR3- CD8+ T cells from blood. The sample's subset: CD45RO-CCR7+CD27+CD95- naive CD8+ T cells lacking CXCR3 (TNR3-). These TCRs come from a human donor in good health. Some clones in this sample may be carry-over from other donors' samples.

The chain links TRBV4-2 to TRBJ2-7; there is no DNA to check the TCRdb D call of TRBD1. CDR1 LGHNA and CDR2 YNFKEQ come from the germline V gene. This CDR3 has 17 amino acids. The CDR3 is CASSQVAGEISAHEQYF.

The chain uses TRBV3-1 and TRBJ1-6. The germline V gene has CDR1 LGHDT and CDR2 YNNKEL (reference sequence). The CDR3 length is 13 residues. The chain's CDR3 is CASSQDPGGPLHF.

The rearrangement uses TRBV27 and TRBJ2-1; the D gene TCRdb calls, TRBD1, cannot be checked with no DNA. The CDR3 loop spans 14 amino acids. The germline CDR1 and CDR2 sequences are MNHEY and SMNVEV (reference sequence). CDR3 sequence: CASRQGESYNEQFF.

CDR3 loop: CASQVAGGRNEQFF. The gene calls are TRBV12-3 or TRBV12-4 and TRBJ2-1; the TRBD1 assignment by TCRdb is unverifiable without DNA. The CDR3 extends over 14 amino acids.

The V call is TRBV20-1, the J call TRBJ2-1; TCRdb designates TRBD2, a call that cannot be tested without DNA. Germline loops: CDR1 DFQATT, CDR2 SNEGSKA (reference sequence). The CDR3 length is 14 residues. This chain's CDR3 is CSAATRRVYNEQFF.

This rearrangement joins TRBV28 to TRBJ1-5. The CDR3 has 14 residues. The germline V gene has CDR1 MDHEN and CDR2 SYDVKM. The chain's CDR3 is CASSPSLGNQPQHF.

The CDR3 loop is CSAPSFTGSEYEQYF. The gene calls are TRBV20-1 and TRBJ2-7; the TCRdb D gene call, TRBD1, has no DNA to confirm it. From germline, CDR1 is DFQATT and CDR2 SNEGSKA (reference sequence). This CDR3 has 15 residues.

The rearrangement uses TRBV27 and TRBJ1-2; TCRdb proposes TRBD1, but this gene call is untestable without DNA. The CDR3 loop spans 13 amino acids. Per the germline V gene, CDR1 is MNHEY and CDR2 is SMNVEV (reference sequence). The CDR3 sequence is CASSNSGAYGYTF.

The chain has TRBV29-1 and TRBJ1-1. Looked up from germline, CDR1 is SQVTM and CDR2 is ANQGSEA. The CDR3 has 13 amino acids. The CDR3 sequence: CSVEFGVGTEAFF.

The V and J genes are TRBV29-1 and TRBJ1-1. In germline, CDR1 is SQVTM, CDR2 ANQGSEA. This CDR3 comprises 13 residues. CDR3 region: CSVEGGENTEAFF.

The chain uses TRBV5-6 and TRBJ2-1; the D call of TRBD2 rests on TCRdb alone, since no DNA is present to check it. The CDR3 sequence is 15 residues long. CDR1 and CDR2 from the germline V gene are SGHDT and YYEEEE. CDR3 protein: CASSHASGQNNEQFF.

This chain connects TRBV28 to TRBJ1-4. The CDR3 runs to 14 residues. The V gene's germline CDR1 is MDHEN and CDR2 SYDVKM. The CDR3 sequence is CASKQPWGLEKLFF.

This chain connects TRBV28 to TRBJ1-5; TCRdb proposes TRBD1, but this gene call is untestable without DNA. The CDR3 contains 17 residues. CDR1 is MDHEN and CDR2 is SYDVKM in the germline V gene. The CDR3 loop reads CASSQGQARYSNQPQHF. Filled out from reference TRBV28 and TRBJ1-5, the complete variable domain reads DVKVTQSSRYLVKRTGEKVFLECVQDMDHENMFWYRQDPGLGLRLIYFSYDVKMKEKGDIPEGYSVSREKKERFSLILESASTNQTSMYLCASSQGQARYSNQPQHFGDGTRLSIL.

The CDR3 sequence: CASSFGREPYNEQFF. The chain joins TRBV11-1 to TRBJ2-1; the D call of TRBD1 rests on TCRdb alone, since no DNA is present to check it. The CDR3 spans 15 residues. Germline V lookup: CDR1 SGHAT, CDR2 FQDESV (reference sequence).

The rearrangement joins TRBV27 to TRBJ2-7; without DNA, the TCRdb call of TRBD1 cannot be checked. Germline V lookup: CDR1 MNHEY, CDR2 SMNVEV (reference sequence). The CDR3 totals 12 residues. The CDR3 here is CATTDRRHEQYF.

CDR3 residues: CASSPKAGTGHNTGELFF. This sequence joins TRBV5-1 and TRBJ2-2; TCRdb selects TRBD1, and the lack of DNA leaves this call unchecked. Germline V CDR1 and CDR2: SGHRS, YFSETQ. CDR3 length equals 18 residues. Supplemented by reference TRBV5-1 and TRBJ2-2, the full variable domain reads KAGVTQTPRYLIKTRGQQVTLSCSPISGHRSVSWYQQTPGQGLQFLFEYFSETQRNKGNFPGRFSGRQFSNSRSEMNVSTLELGDSALYLCASSPKAGTGHNTGELFFGEGSRLTVL.

The V gene is TRBV9, the J gene TRBJ2-1; absent DNA, TCRdb's TRBD1 call cannot be checked. Germline V gene lookup returns CDR1 SGDLS and CDR2 YYNGEE. This CDR3 contains 16 residues. This chain's CDR3 is CASSRRGGGWYNEQFF.

V is TRBV28 and J is TRBJ2-2; lacking DNA, the TRBD1 call made by TCRdb goes unchecked. The CDR3 sequence is 15 residues long. Germline CDR1 and CDR2: MDHEN and SYDVKM. The CDR3 region is CASSLWQGATGELFF.

The V gene is TRBV15, the J gene TRBJ2-5; the D gene TCRdb calls, TRBD1, cannot be checked with no DNA. Germline lookup yields CDR1 LNHNV and CDR2 YYDKDF (reference sequence). The CDR3 consists of 13 residues. This chain's CDR3 is CATSSWGGETQYF.

V usage is TRBV12-3 or TRBV12-4 and J usage is TRBJ2-3; TCRdb calls TRBD2, which cannot be checked without DNA. The CDR3 has 18 residues. The CDR3 protein is CASSSSGTSGIYTDTQYF.

CDR3 amino acids: CASTPTDNQPQHF. This chain connects TRBV12-3 or TRBV12-4 to TRBJ1-5; TCRdb's assignment of TRBD1 cannot be checked, as there is no DNA. This CDR3 has 13 residues.

CDR3 residues: CASSSSGEWGNQPQHF. V usage is TRBV27 and J usage is TRBJ1-5; lacking DNA, the TRBD1 call made by TCRdb goes unchecked. The CDR3 totals 16 residues. Per germline, CDR1 MNHEY and CDR2 SMNVEV (reference sequence).

The chain recombines TRBV21-1 with TRBJ1-5; TCRdb reports TRBD1, a call that lacks DNA to check it against. TRBV21-1 is assigned pseudogene status. This CDR3 has 17 amino acids. The CDR3 loop is CASSKGGNRLSRKPQHF.

V and J are TRBV6-5 and TRBJ1-2. The length of the CDR3 is 15 residues. Per the germline V gene, CDR1 is MNHEY and CDR2 is SVGAGI. The CDR3 reads CASSYQSPNLYGYTF.

J is TRBJ2-1 and V is TRBV5-1. CDR3 length equals 12 residues. The germline V gene encodes CDR1 SGHRS and CDR2 YFSETQ. The CDR3 loop reads CASSQDHNEQFF.

The chain carries TRBV27 and TRBJ2-7; TCRdb proposes TRBD1, but this gene call is untestable without DNA. The CDR3 is made up of 11 amino acids. Germline V gene data show CDR1 as MNHEY and CDR2 as SMNVEV (reference sequence). The CDR3 spells CASSWGVKQYF.

This chain joins TRBV20-1 and TRBJ2-3. The CDR3 length is 14 residues. CDR1 is DFQATT, CDR2 SNEGSKA, per germline (reference sequence). CDR3 sequence reads: CSARDSDGTDTQYF.

CDR3 in amino acids: CASSLSGTGWTGELFF. The V and J genes are TRBV28 and TRBJ2-2; TCRdb proposes TRBD1, but this gene call is untestable without DNA. The CDR3 is 16 amino acids. The germline CDR1 and CDR2 sequences are MDHEN and SYDVKM.

The chain recombines TRBV29-1 with TRBJ2-3; the TCRdb call, TRBD1, lacks DNA for checking. CDR1 is SQVTM, CDR2 ANQGSEA, per germline. CDR3 length: 16 residues. The CDR3 loop is CSVEDLGEMLGGAQYF.

This chain uses TRBV7-9 with TRBJ2-3; TCRdb calls TRBD2, which cannot be checked without DNA. This CDR3 contains 14 residues. Germline V gene lookup returns CDR1 SEHNR and CDR2 FQNEAQ (reference sequence). Here the CDR3 reads CASSLSPPRDTQYF.